This is a list of T cell receptor beta chains from one sample in a study of blood T cell repertoires in COVID-19. The repertoire was sequenced with immunoSEQ multiplex PCR; TCRdb's copy has only in-frame clones and lacks some. This table holds roughly 180,000 clones, 65% to 85% found once. Input material: PBMCs or T cells enriched from blood (not recorded which). The source is a woman between 40 and 50 years old with acute COVID-19. Each CDR3 is given with its conserved first and last residue. Fields, in order: D gene, V gene, CDR3 protein. A D gene is named only where the DNA matches it firmly.

>NA|TRBV2
CASSVLGVGEKLFF
>TRBD2|TRBV27
CASSHLLAGVFAEQFF
>TRBD1|TRBV7-2
CASSLAAGGRFDTQYF
>NA|TRBV30
CAWNEQGTQYF
>TRBD1|TRBV6-1
CASSATGGSFLRNTQYF
>TRBD1|TRBV5-1
CASSPGQGDKNIQYF
>NA|TRBV4-2
CASSQEGTSWGRGYEQYF
>NA|TRBV6-2/TRBV6-3
CASSLRGGNTEAFF
>NA|TRBV19
CASSLGSSGNTIYF
>NA|TRBV10-3
CAIPGGDSGGYTF
>NA|TRBV7-8
CASSLAPGGPNYGYTF
>NA|TRBV7-3
CASSPGTQKNTGELFF
>TRBD2|TRBV9
CASSASGSTDTQYF
>NA|TRBV9
CASSVAPSSYNSPLHF
>NA|TRBV5-1
CASSLAGNEQFF
>TRBD2|TRBV19
CASSRLAGVANEQFF
>NA|TRBV12-2
CASRSSGSSYEQYF
>NA|TRBV23-1
CASSQSIVGRSDTGELFF
>TRBD2|TRBV9
CASSVTPLAGGFYNEQFF
>TRBD1|TRBV11-3
CASSRGQDQETQYF
>TRBD2|TRBV5-1
CASSFGGSETQYF
>TRBD1|TRBV12-5
CASGHPGGEAFF
>NA|TRBV2
CASNLDRNTEAFF
>TRBD1|TRBV10-3
CAIKAGGITEGYTF
>TRBD2|TRBV5-1
CASSFLAGARNEQFF
>TRBD1|TRBV19
CASSPDREGGTEAFF
>NA|TRBV7-9
CASSFNVAEQFF
>NA|TRBV6-5
CASVISGRVRGYTF
>TRBD1|TRBV25-1
CASSPRTGTLYFYGYTF
>TRBD1|TRBV10-3
CAIKGDRADGELFF
>TRBD2|TRBV2
CASSARGGDTDTQYF
>NA|TRBV5-4
CASSLQGTYYGYTF
>TRBD2|TRBV3-1/TRBV3-2
CASSPKVTSGPNTGELFF
>NA|TRBV29-1
CSVWTSTNTEAFF
>TRBD2|TRBV5-1
CASSPIAGGPQGEQFF
>TRBD1|TRBV7-9
CASSLEQGGGTEAFF
>NA|TRBV7-2
CASSFADSYTEAFF
>NA|TRBV4-2
CASSQAASSTTQYF
>TRBD1|TRBV5-5
CASSLVQGGNTEAFF
>NA|TRBV30
CAWMGSPNYGYTF
>TRBD1|TRBV6-5
CASRRGQDSNQPQHF
>TRBD1|TRBV19
CASSLGQGREVTNGYTF
>TRBD2|TRBV6-5
CATGLGTYNEQFF
>TRBD2|TRBV5-4
CASSFPGLANGEQYF
>NA|TRBV29-1
CSVRPGFSYNEQFF
>NA|TRBV2
CASSTRQALSGNTIYF
>NA|TRBV7-9
CASSLGGVGYEQFF